This TCR beta chain stems from a study of CD8+CD57+ T cells in acquired aplastic anemia. Overall study: The average for DNA from sorted CD4+ and CD8+ cells was 3.2 ug.

The CDR3 has 17 residues. Germline V lookup: CDR1 LNHNV, CDR2 YYDKDF (reference sequence). Trimming took 0 bases from V and 3 from J, leaving 14 bases between them. Genomic DNA, the template, was used for profiling of the TCR beta VDJ and CDR3. TCRdb processed the reads anew with MiXCR; each CDR3 protein has one entry. Among about 190,000 distinct CDR3 sequences listed, around 50% were seen once. The clonotype originates from a human donor in good health, serving as a control. V gene TRBV15 combines with J gene TRBJ1-4; D not certain. Sequencing was done on a sample of sorted CD4+, CD8+, or CD8+CD57+ T cells (not recorded which) from PBMCs. CDR3 region: CATSRDRASFANEKLFF. CDR3 nucleotides: TGTGCCACCAGCAGAGATCGCGCCTCCTTTGCTAATGAAAAACTGTTTTTT.